The rows below give T cell receptor beta chains drawn from one sample of a study of beta chain features in type 1 diabetes. Generated by immunoSEQ multiplex PCR, the TCRdb table keeps only in-frame clones and is missing some. The sample consists of 600,000 to 700,000 clones, under 15% of them appearing once. Specimen: naive CD4+ T cells from blood. These receptors originate from a man younger than 30 with type 1 diabetes. The conserved cysteine and the conserved F or W are not part of the CDR3 here.

TRBV15	TRBJ2-1	ATSRDPLMGREQF
TRBV7-2	TRBJ1-1	ASSAKGQLNTEAF
TRBV13	TRBJ2-3	ASSPGQGNRADTQY
TRBV14	TRBJ1-3	ASSLLQERSGNTIY
TRBV2	TRBJ2-3	ASSSSTDTQY
TRBV25-1	TRBJ2-3	ASSVVGGLHTDTQY
TRBV6-5	TRBJ1-4	ASRKKVGTNEKLF
TRBV11-1	TRBJ1-1	ASSTSAGGRTEAF
TRBV30	TRBJ1-4	AWSAPTNEKLF
TRBV28	TRBJ2-7	ASSLSFPPGGTYEQY
TRBV6-5	TRBJ1-2	ASRTNYGYT
TRBV28	TRBJ2-7	ASSSLYEQY
TRBV6-5	TRBJ1-5	ASSAGQDNQPQH
TRBV10-3	TRBJ1-5	AISSGREGNQPQH
TRBV4-1	TRBJ1-6	ASSAGQPSPLH
TRBV30	TRBJ2-6	AWSSGGSGANVLT
TRBV19	TRBJ1-2	ASRWLNYGYT
TRBV28	TRBJ1-4	ASSLQGPNNEKLF
TRBV2	TRBJ2-7	ASSPGQGISYEQY
TRBV5-1	TRBJ2-1	ASSSEGSYNEQF
TRBV9	TRBJ2-7	ASSVAGVDGYEQY
TRBV6-6	TRBJ1-3	ASSLRDTSGNTIY
TRBV5-1	TRBJ1-5	ASSLGGPEGQPQH
TRBV28	TRBJ1-2	ASRGQQNGYT
TRBV2	TRBJ1-1	ASSDSSYTEAF
TRBV30	TRBJ1-4	AWSVLGVAEKLF
TRBV18	TRBJ1-1	ASSPGNLITEAF
TRBV29-1	TRBJ1-1	SGETGEGHTEAF
TRBV10-2	TRBJ2-7	ASGGHGAYEQY
TRBV4-1	TRBJ1-2	ASSQAPAKSLYGYT
TRBV5-1	TRBJ2-1	ASSFGPSSNEQF
TRBV2	TRBJ2-7	ASRSWLGDYEQY
TRBV10-3	TRBJ1-3	AISEDTLSGNTIY